One sample yielded the 19 T cell receptor beta chains listed below, sequenced in a study of T cell responses to AZD1222 COVID-19 vaccine. Libraries were prepared by immunoSEQ multiplex PCR; TCRdb keeps only in-frame clonotypes and omits some of them. This table holds about 200,000 clones, over 85% found once. Sequenced here: peripheral blood, sampled 28 days after the second dose of the MenACWY control vaccine. These receptors came from an adult who received the MenACWY meningococcal vaccine as a control.

The chain joins TRBV19 to TRBJ2-7; 11 bases align to TRBD2. V lost 5 bases to trimming and J lost 2 bases; unmatched junction nucleotides: 5. From germline, CDR1 is LNHDA and CDR2 SQIVND (reference sequence). The CDR3 consists of 15 residues. Here the CDR3 reads CASSVGGLAAYEQYF. The CDR3 region has the DNA TGTGCCAGTAGTGTGGGGGGACTAGCGGCCTACGAGCAGTACTTC.

The genes are TRBV5-6 and TRBJ1-2; 10 nucleotides line up with TRBD1. The CDR3 consists of 14 residues. Germline V lookup: CDR1 SGHDT, CDR2 YYEEEE. V lost 3 bases to trimming and J lost 5 bases; unmatched junction nucleotides: 4. CDR3 protein: CASSWGQGSYGYTF. The CDR3 DNA is TGTGCCAGCAGCTGGGGACAGGGGAGTTATGGCTACACCTTC.

This chain joins TRBV30 and TRBJ2-7; 8 nucleotides line up with TRBD1. The germline V gene has CDR1 GTSNPN and CDR2 SVGIG (reference sequence). The trim removed 4 bases at V and 5 bases at J, leaving 7 bases unmatched. This CDR3 has 13 amino acids. The CDR3 protein is CAWNRGQADEQYF. DNA of the CDR3: TGTGCCTGGAACCGGGGACAGGCAGACGAGCAGTACTTC.

Remarks on this clone: An end of the junction does not agree with germline; a read error may underlie this. The chain combines TRBV9 with TRBJ2-1, with 8 bases aligning to TRBD2. Germline V gene sequence: CDR1 SGDLS, CDR2 YYNGEE. The CDR3 is made up of 16 amino acids. The CDR3 protein is CAGSVGGLGSYNEQFF. For the CDR3, the DNA is TGTGCCGGCAGCGTAGGGGGACTAGGATCCTACAATGAGCAGTTCTTC.

The chain combines TRBV6-6 with TRBJ2-5; TRBD2 is a possible D gene (6 bases). This CDR3 has 13 amino acids. V lost 7 bases, J lost 1 base, and 10 bases lay in between. Germline V lookup: CDR1 MNHNY, CDR2 SVGAGI (reference sequence). CDR3 loop: CASKAGSQETQYF. For the CDR3, the DNA is TGTGCCAGCAAAGCGGGCAGCCAAGAGACCCAGTACTTC.

The V gene is TRBV19, the J gene TRBJ1-3; D not resolved. The CDR3 has 15 residues. With 5 bases removed from V and 0 bases from J, the gap between germline ends came to 11 bases. Germline V gene lookup returns CDR1 LNHDA and CDR2 SQIVND (reference sequence). This CDR3 reads CASSATQDSGNTIYF. CDR3 coding DNA: TGTGCCAGTAGTGCAACGCAGGACTCTGGAAACACCATATATTTT.

The chain joins TRBV5-6 to TRBJ2-3, with TRBD2 identical over 8 bases. Trimming took 1 base from V and 5 from J; bases not matched to a gene: 6. Germline loops: CDR1 SGHDT, CDR2 YYEEEE. The CDR3 is 15 amino acids. The CDR3 sequence is CASSLIGLARDTQYF. In DNA form, the CDR3 reads TGTGCCAGCAGCTTGATTGGACTAGCAAGAGATACGCAGTATTTT.

This chain uses TRBV3-1 (or the pseudogene TRBV3-2) with TRBJ2-5, with 12 bases aligning to TRBD2. Germline-derived CDR1 and CDR2 are LGHDT and YNNKEL (reference sequence). The trim removed 1 base at V and 5 bases at J, leaving 8 bases unmatched. This CDR3 has 17 residues. DNA of the CDR3: TGTGCCAGCAGCCAAGGGCTAGCGGGAGGGCCGTTGGAGACCCAGTACTTC. Translation gives CASSQGLAGGPLETQYF.

The rearrangement links TRBV29-1 to TRBJ2-3; 15 nucleotides line up with TRBD2. Germline assignment: CDR1 SQVTM and CDR2 ANQGSEA. The trim removed 3 bases at V and 9 bases at J, leaving 4 bases unmatched. This CDR3 has 14 amino acids. CDR3 sequence reads: CSVEGLAGGQTQYF. The CDR3 nucleotides are TGCAGCGTTGAGGGACTAGCGGGAGGCCAAACGCAGTATTTT.

The V call is TRBV19, the J call TRBJ2-3; perhaps TRBD2 as D (6 bases). V lost 2 bases and J lost 0, with 9 bases in between. CDR1 and CDR2 from the germline V gene are LNHDA and SQIVND (reference sequence). The CDR3 consists of 15 residues. The DNA for the CDR3 is TGTGCCAGTAGTATAAGGCGGGATAGCACAGATACGCAGTATTTT. It is translated as CASSIRRDSTDTQYF.

CDR3 DNA sequence: TGTGCCAGCAGCTTAGAAGTGGAGTCGGATGGCTACACCTTC. The encoded protein is CASSLEVESDGYTF. The chain couples TRBV7-9 to TRBJ1-2, with unresolved D. V lost 1 base, J lost 6 bases, and 12 bases lay in between. CDR1 is SEHNR and CDR2 is FQNEAQ in the germline V gene (reference sequence). The length of the CDR3 is 14 residues.

The chain uses TRBV13 and TRBJ2-1; D may be TRBD2 (6 bases). V was trimmed by 4 bases and J by 3 bases, leaving 13 bases between them. The CDR3 spans 15 residues. CDR1 and CDR2 (germline): PRHDT, FYEKMQ (reference sequence). CDR3 region: CASSSTGLVYNEQFF. The CDR3 DNA follows: TGTGCCAGCAGCTCCACGGGACTGGTCTACAATGAGCAGTTCTTC.

V gene TRBV6-5 combines with J gene TRBJ2-5, with 9 bases fitting TRBD2. The CDR3 covers 15 residues. V lost 8 bases, J lost 3 bases, and 10 bases stayed unmatched. The germline gives CDR1 MNHEY, CDR2 SVGAGI. CDR3 loop: CASLPSSGDKETQYF. In DNA form, the CDR3 reads TGTGCCAGCCTTCCATCTAGCGGGGATAAAGAGACCCAGTACTTC.

V and J are TRBV27 and TRBJ1-6; 11 bases fit TRBD1. The CDR3 is made up of 16 amino acids. Germline trimming cut 3 bases from V and 9 bases from J; bases unmatched to any gene: 7. Germline V gives CDR1 MNHEY, CDR2 SMNVEV (reference sequence). CDR3 DNA sequence: TGTGCCAGCAGTTTCTTGGGACAGGGGGTAGGTTCACCCCTCCACTTT. Translated, it gives CASSFLGQGVGSPLHF.

The chain has TRBV12-5 and TRBJ1-2; the D is unclear. The CDR3 contains 12 residues. Germline V CDR1 and CDR2: LGHNT, FRNRAP. The V and J ends lost 1 base and 4 bases respectively, with 4 bases between them. CDR3 residues: CASGLDSYGYTF. The CDR3, as DNA: TGTGCTAGTGGTTTGGACAGCTATGGCTACACCTTC.

This clone was seen a single time. The J gene is TRBJ2-5, the V gene TRBV5-1; D not resolved. V was clipped by 0 bases and J by 3 bases, with 9 bases between them. The germline V gene has CDR1 SGHRS and CDR2 YFSETQ. This CDR3 region has 14 residues. The CDR3 nucleotides are TGCGCCAGCAGCTTGGCCGGGCAGAAAGAGACCCAGTACTTC. It encodes CASSLAGQKETQYF.

V usage is TRBV7-7 and J usage is TRBJ2-5; TRBD1 is a possible D gene (8 bases). This CDR3 region has 17 residues. Germline V gives CDR1 SSHAT, CDR2 FNYEAQ (reference sequence). The CDR3 region is CASSQGALQGGQETQYF. The DNA of the CDR3 is TGTGCTAGCTCGCAAGGGGCCCTACAGGGGGGGCAAGAGACCCAGTACTTC.

The chain links TRBV5-1 to TRBJ1-5, with D uncertain. CDR1 SGHRS and CDR2 YFSETQ come from the germline V gene. This CDR3 is 13 amino acids long. With 5 bases removed from V and 6 bases from J, the gap between germline ends came to 12 bases. CDR3 sequence (DNA): TGCGCCAGCAGAGTCGATGGCGGTCAGCCCCAGCATTTT. As protein: CASRVDGGQPQHF.

V and J are TRBV25-1 and TRBJ1-6; D call uncertain. V was shortened by 4 bases and J by 6 bases, with 1 base between the two germline ends. The CDR3 is 11 residues long. The germline V gene encodes CDR1 MGHDK and CDR2 SYGVNS. CDR3 DNA sequence: TGTGCCAGCAGTGGTAATTCACCCCTCCACTTT. Translation gives CASSGNSPLHF.